The 8 T cell receptor beta chains presented below share a single source sample, sequenced in a study of beta chain features in type 1 diabetes. Investigators reverse transcribed all isolated RNA, so they sequenced expressed TCRB transcripts. Data came from immunoSEQ multiplex PCR; TCRdb stores just in-frame clones and leaves some out. The repertoire holds 900,000 or so clones, with 17% as singletons. The sequencing input was naive CD4+ T cells from blood. Receptors originate from a woman younger than 30 in good health.

This clone was seen a handful of times. Different DNA sequences within this sample yield the same CDR3. The chain recombines TRBV20-1 with TRBJ2-7, with D unresolved. This CDR3 region has 11 residues. V lost 2 bases and J 1 base, leaving 3 bases between the germline ends. Looked up from germline, CDR1 is DFQATT and CDR2 is SNEGSKA (reference sequence). Written as DNA, the CDR3 is TGCAGTGCTAGACCATCCTACGAGCAGTACTTC. Translated: CSARPSYEQYF.

This clone was detected only a few times. This chain links TRBV7-9 with TRBJ1-2; maybe TRBD1 (5 bases). The V gene's germline CDR1 is SEHNR and CDR2 FQNEAQ (reference sequence). The ends were cut back, 3 bases at V and 4 bases at J, with 12 bases in the middle. There are 14 residues in the CDR3. CDR3 protein: CASSLEGAGYGYTF. For the CDR3, the DNA is TGTGCCAGCAGCTTGGAAGGGGCTGGCTATGGCTACACCTTC.

The chain combines TRBV6-6 with TRBJ2-2, with D perhaps TRBD2 (6 bases). V was pared by 6 bases and J by 5 bases, with 19 bases between. CDR1 and CDR2 (germline): MNHNY, SVGAGI (reference sequence). The CDR3 contains 16 residues. Here the CDR3 DNA reads TGTGCCAGCAGACCCCGGGACTCCTTGGGGACCGGGGAGCTGTTTTTT. It codes for CASRPRDSLGTGELFF.

This clone was seen only a few times. V and J are TRBV10-3 and TRBJ1-5; D not certain. The germline gives CDR1 ENHRY, CDR2 SYGVKD. The CDR3 spans 15 residues. V was cut by 3 bases and J by 6 bases, with 15 bases left in between. The CDR3 DNA is TGTGCCATCAGTGACATAAGTGGGCAGAGTCAGCCCCAGCATTTT. It yields the protein CAISDISGQSQPQHF.

The table lists this clone with a few counts. The V and J genes are TRBV23-1 and TRBJ2-6; 7 bases are shared with TRBD1. TRBV23-1 is classed as an ORF, of uncertain function. CDR3 length: 15 amino acids. The CDR3, as DNA: TGCGGTAGGGGGCCTGGTATTTCTGGGGCCAACGTCCTGACTTTC. It translates to CGRGPGISGANVLTF.

The chain uses TRBV28 and TRBJ2-3; D possibly corresponds to TRBD2 (7 bases). The CDR3 spans 18 residues. V was shortened by 0 bases and J by 0 bases, with 16 bases between the two germline ends. Germline V gene sequence: CDR1 MDHEN, CDR2 SYDVKM. The CDR3 loop reads CASSLWGGRPTSTDTQYF. The CDR3 nucleotides are TGTGCCAGCAGTTTATGGGGGGGGCGGCCCACTAGCACAGATACGCAGTATTTT.

About this clone itself: In the same sample, other DNA sequences code for this CDR3. The V call is TRBV28, the J call TRBJ2-1; D is unclear. The germline gives CDR1 MDHEN, CDR2 SYDVKM. V gave up 3 bases and J gave up 7 bases, with 4 bases separating them. This CDR3 contains 11 residues. CDR3 sequence: CASSFLNEQFF. In DNA, the CDR3 is TGTGCCAGCAGTTTCCTAAATGAGCAGTTCTTC.

This clone occurred a few times. The V call is TRBV5-6, the J call TRBJ1-3; D is unclear. V was shortened by 2 bases and J by 0 bases, with 9 bases between the two germline ends. CDR1 SGHDT and CDR2 YYEEEE come from the germline V gene. The CDR3 consists of 15 residues. This chain's CDR3 is CASSLPGFSGNTIYF. In nucleotides, the CDR3 is TGTGCCAGCAGCTTACCCGGATTCTCTGGAAACACCATATATTTT.